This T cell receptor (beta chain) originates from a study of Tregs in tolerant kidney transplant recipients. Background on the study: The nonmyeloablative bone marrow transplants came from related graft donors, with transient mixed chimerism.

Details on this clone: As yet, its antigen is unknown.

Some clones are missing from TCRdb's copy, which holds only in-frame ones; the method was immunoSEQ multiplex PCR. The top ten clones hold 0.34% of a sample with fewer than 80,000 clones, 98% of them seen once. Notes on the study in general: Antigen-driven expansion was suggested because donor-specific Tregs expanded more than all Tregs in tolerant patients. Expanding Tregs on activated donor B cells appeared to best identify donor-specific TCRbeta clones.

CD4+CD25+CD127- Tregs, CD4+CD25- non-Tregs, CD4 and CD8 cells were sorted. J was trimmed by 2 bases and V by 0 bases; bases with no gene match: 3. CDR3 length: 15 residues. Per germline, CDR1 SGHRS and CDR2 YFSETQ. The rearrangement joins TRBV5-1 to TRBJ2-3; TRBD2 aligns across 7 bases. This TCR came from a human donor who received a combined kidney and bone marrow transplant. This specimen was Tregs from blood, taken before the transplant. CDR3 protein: CASSLGAGFTDTQYF. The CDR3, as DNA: TGCGCCAGCAGCTTGGGAGCGGGATTCACAGATACGCAGTATTTT. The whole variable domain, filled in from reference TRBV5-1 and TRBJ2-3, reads KAGVTQTPRYLIKTRGQQVTLSCSPISGHRSVSWYQQTPGQGLQFLFEYFSETQRNKGNFPGRFSGRQFSNSRSEMNVSTLELGDSALYLCASSLGAGFTDTQYFGPGTRLTVL.